The 22 T cell receptor beta chains below were found in one sample sequenced in a study of T cell responses to AZD1222 COVID-19 vaccine. TCRdb's copy holds only in-frame clones and misses some; the assay was immunoSEQ multiplex PCR. The sample holds around 78,000 clones, around 90% seen once. This sample comprised peripheral blood, obtained on day 0 of AZD1222 vaccination. These receptor sequences come from an adult in good health.

The chain couples TRBV6-5 to TRBJ1-5, with D possibly TRBD1 on 5 matching bases. Germline CDR1 and CDR2: MNHEY and SVGAGI. The V end lost 9 bases, the J end lost 0 bases, and 15 bases lay between the germline ends. The CDR3 totals 15 residues. CDR3 DNA sequence: TGTGCCAGTAGACCACGGGGCTATAGCAATCAGCCCCAGCATTTT. Translating it yields CASRPRGYSNQPQHF.

The chain combines TRBV7-3 with TRBJ1-6, with 9 bases that match TRBD1. Germline CDR1 SGHTA, CDR2 FQGTGA. CDR3 length equals 14 residues. With V trimmed by 5 bases and J by 10 bases, 6 bases remained unmatched. Written as DNA, the CDR3 is TGTGCCAGCAGCGTCACAGGGGGCTCATCACCCCTCCACTTT. Translating gives CASSVTGGSSPLHF. The whole variable domain, filled in from reference TRBV7-3 and TRBJ1-6, reads GAGVSQTPSNKVTEKGKYVELRCDPISGHTALYWYRQSLGQGPEFLIYFQGTGAADDSGLPNDRFFAVRPEGSVSTLKIQRTERGDSAVYLCASSVTGGSSPLHFGNGTRLTVT.

This clone appeared once. CDR3 DNA: TGCAGCTCCGGGGGGGGTGGAGATACGCAGTATTTT. Amino acids: CSSGGGGDTQYF. The J gene is TRBJ2-3, the V gene TRBV29-1; 8 bases agree with TRBD2. The germline V gene has CDR1 SQVTM and CDR2 ANQGSEA. The CDR3 length is 12 residues. The V and J ends lost 8 bases and 5 bases, in that order; junction bases with no gene match: 6.

The V gene is TRBV10-1, the J gene TRBJ2-3, with 7 bases matching TRBD1. Germline CDR1 is WNHNN and CDR2 is SYGVQD (reference sequence). The CDR3 spans 14 residues. Trimming took 4 bases from V and 4 from J; bases not matched to a gene: 5. The CDR3 region has the DNA TGCGCCAGCAGTGCTGAAGGGGGCGCAGATACGCAGTATTTT. Translating gives CASSAEGGADTQYF.

The rearrangement links TRBV10-1 to TRBJ2-7; 7 nucleotides agree with TRBD1. Trimming removed 5 bases from V and 9 bases from J; junction bases left unmatched: 10. CDR3 length equals 13 residues. The germline CDR1 and CDR2 sequences are WNHNN and SYGVQD (reference sequence). The CDR3 loop reads CASSPGTATSQYF. CDR3 DNA: TGCGCCAGCAGTCCCGGGACAGCAACATCGCAGTACTTC.

The V gene is TRBV19, the J gene TRBJ2-3, with D tentatively TRBD1 (5 bases). V lost 6 bases, J lost 4 bases, and 11 bases lay in between. Germline V gene data show CDR1 as LNHDA and CDR2 as SQIVND (reference sequence). This CDR3 has 13 amino acids. The DNA for the CDR3 is TGTGCCAGTAGGTGGCAGGGCGCAGATACGCAGTATTTT. This gives the protein CASRWQGADTQYF. Looking up the rest from reference TRBV19 and TRBJ2-3 gives the full variable domain: DGGITQSPKYLFRKEGQNVTLSCEQNLNHDAMYWYRQDPGQGLRLIYYSQIVNDFQKGDIAEGYSVSREKKESFPLTVTSAQKNPTAFYLCASRWQGADTQYFGPGTRLTVL.

In this sample, this clone turned up once. J is TRBJ1-1 and V is TRBV6-5; 9 nucleotides align to TRBD1. The germline V gene encodes CDR1 MNHEY and CDR2 SVGAGI. The CDR3 is made up of 14 amino acids. V was pared by 6 bases and J by 5 bases, with 7 bases of the junction left unmatched. The CDR3 coding sequence is TGTGCCAGCAGAAGGGGACAGGGTGGGACTGAAGCTTTCTTT. Translated: CASRRGQGGTEAFF.

This clone is a singleton in its sample. The chain carries TRBV2 and TRBJ2-5, with D tentatively TRBD1 or TRBD2 (6 bases each). V lost 8 bases, J lost 2 bases, and 12 bases lay in between. The CDR3 runs 13 residues. Germline assignment: CDR1 SNHLY and CDR2 FYNNEI. The CDR3 here is CASYRGRQETQYF. CDR3 in DNA: TGTGCCAGCTACCGGGGGCGGCAAGAGACCCAGTACTTC. Looking up the rest from reference TRBV2 and TRBJ2-5 gives the full variable domain: EPEVTQTPSHQVTQMGQEVILRCVPISNHLYFYWYRQILGQKVEFLVSFYNNEISEKSEIFDDQFSVERPDGSNFTLKIRSTKLEDSAMYFCASYRGRQETQYFGPGTRLLVL.

This chain links TRBV5-8 with TRBJ1-4; D is unresolved. Trimming took 4 bases from V and 7 from J, leaving 14 bases between them. The germline gives CDR1 SGHTS, CDR2 YDEGEE. The CDR3 runs 14 residues. CDR3 region: CASSAGRPGEKLFF. The CDR3 nucleotides read TGTGCCAGCAGCGCTGGACGGCCCGGTGAAAAACTGTTTTTT.

V gene TRBV18 combines with J gene TRBJ2-1; weak D call: TRBD1 (6 bases). CDR1 and CDR2 (germline): KGHSH, LQKENI. Trimming pared 8 bases from V and 5 bases from J, leaving 22 bases between. CDR3 length equals 16 residues. CDR3 sequence (DNA): TGTGCCAGCCCCGCCCCAGGGGCACGGGGCAACAATGAGCAGTTCTTC. It encodes CASPAPGARGNNEQFF.

The chain uses TRBV5-4 and TRBJ1-2; possible D gene TRBD1, 6 bases. CDR1 SGHNT and CDR2 YYREEE come from the germline V gene (reference sequence). This CDR3 region has 14 residues. Trimming took off 1 base at V and 7 bases at J, with 14 bases between the two ends. As DNA, the CDR3 is TGTGCCAGCAGCTTGCGGGGGGCCTGGGGTGGCTACACCTTC. Amino acid sequence: CASSLRGAWGGYTF.

The genes are TRBV6-2 or TRBV6-3 and TRBJ1-6, with TRBD1 matching 9 bases. V dropped 4 bases and J dropped 8; count of bases not matched to a gene: 3. Germline CDR1 MNHEY, CDR2 SVGEGT. This CDR3 contains 14 residues. DNA of the CDR3: TGTGCCAGCAGTTCAGGACAGGGGTATTCACCCCTCCACTTT. Translating gives CASSSGQGYSPLHF.

The rearrangement links TRBV2 to TRBJ2-2; 9 positions agree with TRBD2. The CDR3 has 15 residues. Looked up from germline, CDR1 is SNHLY and CDR2 is FYNNEI. With 6 bases clipped from V and 4 bases from J, the junction kept 6 bases outside the gene matches. CDR3 nucleotides: TGTGCCAGCAGGGTAACAGCGGGAGGCACCGGGGAGCTGTTTTTT. Amino acids: CASRVTAGGTGELFF.

The chain carries TRBV7-3 and TRBJ2-6; D ambiguous. The CDR3 totals 13 residues. V was cut by 5 bases and J by 2 bases, with 4 bases left in between. Germline V gene lookup returns CDR1 SGHTA and CDR2 FQGTGA. This CDR3 is CASSLPGANVLTF. The CDR3 coding sequence is TGTGCCAGCAGCCTCCCTGGGGCCAACGTCCTGACTTTC.

The CDR3 reads CASSLESRATDTQYF. CDR3 DNA: TGCGCCAGCAGCTTGGAGAGCAGGGCCACAGATACGCAGTATTTT. The chain recombines TRBV5-1 with TRBJ2-3; possibly TRBD1 for D (5 bases). Trimming pared 0 bases from V and 2 bases from J, leaving 10 bases between. CDR1 SGHRS and CDR2 YFSETQ come from the germline V gene. The CDR3 runs 15 residues.

The V gene is TRBV28, the J gene TRBJ2-7; 10 bases agree with TRBD1. Germline trimming cut 1 base from V and 5 bases from J; bases unmatched to any gene: 14. The CDR3 extends over 18 amino acids. CDR1 and CDR2 (germline): MDHEN, SYDVKM. The CDR3 DNA is TGTGCCAGCAGTTTATTAGGGGGCCTTGGGACAGGGGCCCACGAGCAGTACTTC. It is translated as CASSLLGGLGTGAHEQYF.

V is TRBV7-9 and J is TRBJ1-1, with unresolved D. The germline V gene has CDR1 SEHNR and CDR2 FQNEAQ (reference sequence). CDR3 size: 13 residues. Trimming removed 3 bases from V and 0 bases from J, with 5 bases in between. The CDR3 loop reads CASSFPVNTEAFF. CDR3 sequence (DNA): TGTGCCAGCAGCTTCCCAGTGAACACTGAAGCTTTCTTT.

V gene TRBV7-2 combines with J gene TRBJ2-7; D is undetermined. The CDR3 has 12 amino acids. V lost 4 bases and J 1 base, leaving 5 bases between the germline ends. Germline V lookup: CDR1 SGHTA, CDR2 FQGNSA. The CDR3 coding sequence is TGTGCCAGCAGCTACAGATCCTACGAGCAGTACTTC. Amino acids: CASSYRSYEQYF.

This sequence joins TRBV6-1 and TRBJ1-4; D not resolved. Trimming shortened V by 3 bases and J by 2 bases, and 10 bases separated the two germline ends. Germline CDR1 and CDR2: MNHNS and SASEGT. This CDR3 spans 15 amino acids. The CDR3 sequence: CASSDPGRTNEKLFF. The CDR3 DNA sequence: TGTGCCAGCAGTGACCCGGGTAGGACTAATGAAAAACTGTTTTTT.

The rearrangement links TRBV20-1 to TRBJ2-5, with D perhaps given as TRBD1 or TRBD2 (6 bases each). The CDR3 runs to 11 residues. Germline CDR1 DFQATT, CDR2 SNEGSKA (reference sequence). The CDR3 DNA follows: TGCAGCGGGGGCCCCAGTGGGACCCAGTACTTC. It is translated as CSGGPSGTQYF.

Only one count was recorded for this clone. V usage is TRBV28 and J usage is TRBJ1-3; D is possibly TRBD1 (5 bases). Germline CDR1 and CDR2: MDHEN and SYDVKM. Trimming removed 0 bases from V and 4 bases from J, with 16 bases in between. There are 17 residues in the CDR3. This CDR3 is CASSLWSVVGHGNTIYF. The CDR3 DNA follows: TGTGCCAGCAGTTTATGGTCGGTGGTGGGGCACGGAAACACCATATATTTT.

This chain connects TRBV5-1 to TRBJ1-6; D may be TRBD1 (5 bases). The CDR3 extends over 13 amino acids. CDR1 and CDR2 from the germline V gene are SGHRS and YFSETQ. Trimming pared 0 bases from V and 13 bases from J, leaving 11 bases between. CDR3 sequence: CASSLGGVRPLHF. The CDR3 nucleotides are TGCGCCAGCAGCTTGGGGGGGGTGCGCCCCCTCCACTTT.